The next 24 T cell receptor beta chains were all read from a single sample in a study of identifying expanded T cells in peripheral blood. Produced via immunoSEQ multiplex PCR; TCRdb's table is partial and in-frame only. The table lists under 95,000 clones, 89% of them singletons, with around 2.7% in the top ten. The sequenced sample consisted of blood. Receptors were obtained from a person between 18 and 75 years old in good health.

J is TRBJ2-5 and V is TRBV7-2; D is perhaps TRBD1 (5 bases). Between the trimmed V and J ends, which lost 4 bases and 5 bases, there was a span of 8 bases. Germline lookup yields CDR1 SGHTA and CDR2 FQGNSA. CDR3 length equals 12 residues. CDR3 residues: CASSSDTETQYF. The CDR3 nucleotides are TGTGCCAGCAGCTCGGACACGGAGACCCAGTACTTC.

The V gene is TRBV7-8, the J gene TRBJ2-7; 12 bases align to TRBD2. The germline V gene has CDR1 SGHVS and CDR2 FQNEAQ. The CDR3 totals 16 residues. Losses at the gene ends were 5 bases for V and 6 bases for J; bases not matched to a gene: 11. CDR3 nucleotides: TGTGCCAGCAGCGGGACCCTCGGACTAGCGGGAAGCGAGCAGTACTTC. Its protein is CASSGTLGLAGSEQYF.

The CDR3: CASSPYPSTYEQYF. DNA for the CDR3: TGTGCCAGCAGTCCTTATCCCTCCACCTACGAGCAGTACTTC. The chain is built from TRBV6-5 and TRBJ2-7, with D hard to call. This CDR3 contains 14 residues. V shed 5 bases and J shed 2 bases, with 13 bases lying between them. Per germline, CDR1 MNHEY and CDR2 SVGAGI.

The DNA for the CDR3 is TGTGCCAGCGGCGGACTGCTCGGCAATCAGCCCCAGCATTTT. This translates into CASGGLLGNQPQHF. This chain connects TRBV2 to TRBJ1-5, with no clear D. This CDR3 comprises 14 residues. V gave up 8 bases and J gave up 2 bases, with 13 bases separating them. The germline V gene has CDR1 SNHLY and CDR2 FYNNEI.

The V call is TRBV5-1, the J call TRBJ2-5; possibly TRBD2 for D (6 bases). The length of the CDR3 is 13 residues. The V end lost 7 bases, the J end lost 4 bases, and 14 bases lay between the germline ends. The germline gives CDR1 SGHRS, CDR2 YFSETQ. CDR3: CASGTGVGETQYF. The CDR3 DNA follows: TGCGCCAGCGGCACGGGAGTCGGAGAGACCCAGTACTTC.

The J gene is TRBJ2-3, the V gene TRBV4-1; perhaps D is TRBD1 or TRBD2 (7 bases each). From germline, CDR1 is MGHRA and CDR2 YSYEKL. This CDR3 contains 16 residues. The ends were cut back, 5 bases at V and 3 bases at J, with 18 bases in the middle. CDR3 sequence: CASSVRGGLSTDTQYF. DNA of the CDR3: TGCGCCAGCAGCGTCAGGGGGGGCCTTTCTACAGATACGCAGTATTTT.

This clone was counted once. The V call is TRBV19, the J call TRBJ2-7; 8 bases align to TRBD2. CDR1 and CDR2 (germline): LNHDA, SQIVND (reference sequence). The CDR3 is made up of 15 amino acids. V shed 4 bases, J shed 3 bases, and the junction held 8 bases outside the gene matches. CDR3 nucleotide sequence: TGTGCCAGTAGTACGGTGGCGGGAGGTAACTACGAGCAGTACTTC. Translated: CASSTVAGGNYEQYF. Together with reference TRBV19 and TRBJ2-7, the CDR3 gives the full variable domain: DGGITQSPKYLFRKEGQNVTLSCEQNLNHDAMYWYRQDPGQGLRLIYYSQIVNDFQKGDIAEGYSVSREKKESFPLTVTSAQKNPTAFYLCASSTVAGGNYEQYFGPGTRLTVT.

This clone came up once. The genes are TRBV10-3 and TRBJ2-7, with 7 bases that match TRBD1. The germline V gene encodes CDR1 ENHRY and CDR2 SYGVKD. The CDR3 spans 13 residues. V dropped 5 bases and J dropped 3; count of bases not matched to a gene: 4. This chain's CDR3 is CAISWQGDYEQYF. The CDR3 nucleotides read TGTGCCATCAGTTGGCAGGGGGACTACGAGCAGTACTTC.

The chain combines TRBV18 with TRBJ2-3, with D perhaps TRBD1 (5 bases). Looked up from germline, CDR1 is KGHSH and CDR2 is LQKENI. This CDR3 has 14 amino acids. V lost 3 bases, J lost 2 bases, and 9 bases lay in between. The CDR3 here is CASSPVRDTDTQYF. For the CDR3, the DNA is TGTGCCAGCTCACCTGTCAGGGACACAGATACGCAGTATTTT.

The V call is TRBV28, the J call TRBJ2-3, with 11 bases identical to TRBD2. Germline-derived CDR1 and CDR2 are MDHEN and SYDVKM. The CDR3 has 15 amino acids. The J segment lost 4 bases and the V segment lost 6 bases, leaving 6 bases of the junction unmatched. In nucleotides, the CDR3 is TGTGCCAGCAGCCCTTTAGCGGGAGGGCCAGATACGCAGTATTTT. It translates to CASSPLAGGPDTQYF.

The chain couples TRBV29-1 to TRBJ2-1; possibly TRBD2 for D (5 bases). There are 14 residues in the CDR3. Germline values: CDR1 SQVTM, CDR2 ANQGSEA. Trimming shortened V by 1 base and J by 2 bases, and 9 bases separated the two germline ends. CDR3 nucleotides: TGCAGCGTTGAAGGGGAGCTCACCTACAATGAGCAGTTCTTC. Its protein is CSVEGELTYNEQFF.

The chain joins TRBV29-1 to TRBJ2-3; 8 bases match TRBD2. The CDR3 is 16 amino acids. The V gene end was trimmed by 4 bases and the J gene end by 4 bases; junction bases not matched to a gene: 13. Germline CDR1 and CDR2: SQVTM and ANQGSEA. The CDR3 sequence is CSVGGGGLVGSDTQYF. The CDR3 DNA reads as TGCAGCGTTGGGGGCGGGGGACTAGTTGGGTCAGATACGCAGTATTTT.

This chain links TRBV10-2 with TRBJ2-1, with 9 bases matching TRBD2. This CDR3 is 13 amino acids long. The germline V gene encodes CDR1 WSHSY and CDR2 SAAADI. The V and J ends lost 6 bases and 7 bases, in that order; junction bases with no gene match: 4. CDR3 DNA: TGCGCCAGCAGAGCGGGGGGTTTTAATGAGCAGTTCTTC. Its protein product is CASRAGGFNEQFF.

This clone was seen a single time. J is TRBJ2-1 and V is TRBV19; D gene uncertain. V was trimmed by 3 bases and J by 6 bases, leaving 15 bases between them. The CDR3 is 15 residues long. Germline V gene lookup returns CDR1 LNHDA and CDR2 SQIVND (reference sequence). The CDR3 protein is CASSIPTGVGNEQFF. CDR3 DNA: TGTGCCAGTAGTATCCCCACCGGAGTGGGCAATGAGCAGTTCTTC.

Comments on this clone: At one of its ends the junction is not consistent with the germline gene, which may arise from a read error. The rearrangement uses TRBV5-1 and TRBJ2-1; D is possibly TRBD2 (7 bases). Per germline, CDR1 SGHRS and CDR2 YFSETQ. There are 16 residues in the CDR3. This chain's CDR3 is CASSEQGGSSYNEQFF. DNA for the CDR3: TGTGCCAGCAGCGAACAGGGAGGGAGCTCCTACAATGAGCAGTTCTTC.

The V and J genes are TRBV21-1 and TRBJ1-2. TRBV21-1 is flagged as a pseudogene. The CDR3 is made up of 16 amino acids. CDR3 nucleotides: TGTGCCAGCAGCAAAGGCCCTTCCGACTCTCCCTATGGCTACACCTTC. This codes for CASSKGPSDSPYGYTF.

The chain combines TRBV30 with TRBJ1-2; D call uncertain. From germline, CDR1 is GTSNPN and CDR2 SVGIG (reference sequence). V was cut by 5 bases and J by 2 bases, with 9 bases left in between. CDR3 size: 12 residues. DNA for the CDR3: TGTGCCTGGTCGGGTGGAAACTATGGCTACACCTTC. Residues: CAWSGGNYGYTF.

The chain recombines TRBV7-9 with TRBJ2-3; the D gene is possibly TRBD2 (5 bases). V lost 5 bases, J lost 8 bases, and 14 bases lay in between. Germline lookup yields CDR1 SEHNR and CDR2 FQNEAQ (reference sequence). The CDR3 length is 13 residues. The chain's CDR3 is CASSPGVTGTQYF. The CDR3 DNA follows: TGTGCCAGCAGCCCCGGGGTCACCGGTACGCAGTATTTT.

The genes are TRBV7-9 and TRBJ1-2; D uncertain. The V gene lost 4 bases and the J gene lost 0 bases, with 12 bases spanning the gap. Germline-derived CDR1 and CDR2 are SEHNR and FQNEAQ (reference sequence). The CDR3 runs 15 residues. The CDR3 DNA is TGTGCCAGCAGCTCCGGAGGTTCAGCTAACTATGGCTACACCTTC. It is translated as CASSSGGSANYGYTF. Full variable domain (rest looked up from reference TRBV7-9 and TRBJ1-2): DTGVSQNPRHKITKRGQNVTFRCDPISEHNRLYWYRQTLGQGPEFLTYFQNEAQLEKSRLLSDRFSAERPKGSFSTLEIQRTEQGDSAMYLCASSSGGSANYGYTFGSGTRLTVV.

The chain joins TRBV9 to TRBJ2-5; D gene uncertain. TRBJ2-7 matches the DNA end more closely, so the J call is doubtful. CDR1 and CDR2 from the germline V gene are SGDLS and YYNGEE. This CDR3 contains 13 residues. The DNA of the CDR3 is TGTGCCAGCAGCCCCGGTCAGCACTACGAGCAGTACTTC. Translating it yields CASSPGQHYEQYF.

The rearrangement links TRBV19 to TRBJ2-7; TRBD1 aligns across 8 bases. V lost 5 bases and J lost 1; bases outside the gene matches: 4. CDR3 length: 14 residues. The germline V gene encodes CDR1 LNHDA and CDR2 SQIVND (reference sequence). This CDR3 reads CASSQGAMSYEQYF. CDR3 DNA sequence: TGTGCCAGTAGTCAGGGGGCGATGTCCTACGAGCAGTACTTC.

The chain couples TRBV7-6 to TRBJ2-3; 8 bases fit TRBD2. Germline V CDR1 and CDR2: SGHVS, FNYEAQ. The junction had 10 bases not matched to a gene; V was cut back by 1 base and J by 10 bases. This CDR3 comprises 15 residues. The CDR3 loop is CASSLGASGSLPQYF. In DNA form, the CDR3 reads TGTGCCAGCAGCTTAGGGGCTAGCGGGTCCCTGCCGCAGTATTTT.

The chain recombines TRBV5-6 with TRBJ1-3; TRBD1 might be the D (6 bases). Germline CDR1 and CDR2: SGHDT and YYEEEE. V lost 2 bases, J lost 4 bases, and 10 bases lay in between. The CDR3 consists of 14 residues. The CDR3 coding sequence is TGTGCCAGCAGCTTAACAGGGCCAGGAAACACCATATATTTT. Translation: CASSLTGPGNTIYF.

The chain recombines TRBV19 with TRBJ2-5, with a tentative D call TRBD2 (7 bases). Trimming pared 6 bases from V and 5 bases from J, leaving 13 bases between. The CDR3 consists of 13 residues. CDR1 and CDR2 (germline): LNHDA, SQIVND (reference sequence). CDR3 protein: CASRGRGDETQYF. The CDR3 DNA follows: TGTGCCAGTAGAGGGAGGGGGGATGAGACCCAGTACTTC.